These T cell receptor beta chains were read from a single sample in a study of T cell repertoires in cytomegalovirus infection. What these receptors recognize is not known. TCRdb reanalysed the reads using MiXCR and keeps one entry per CDR3 protein. The sample consists of about 700,000 distinct CDR3 sequences, roughly a third of them appearing once. The input for sequencing was cultured PBMCs, taken from culture after CMV antigen stimulation. The receptors here all came from a human donor in good health (CMV status not recorded). Some clones in this sample may be carry-over from other donors' samples. Each CDR3 is given with its conserved first and last residue. Each record gives: D gene, clone size, J gene, V gene, CDR3 DNA, CDR3 protein. A D gene is named only where the DNA matches it firmly. Some rows mark clone size as missing; the rest say once, few, many or name a class of expanded clone.

D: NA; size: NA; J: TRBJ2-7; V: TRBV12-5; DNA: TGTGCTAGTGGTCCTCCTCCGCGGTGCGAGCAGTACTTC; CDR3: CASGPPPRCEQYF
D: NA; size: NA; J: TRBJ1-1; V: TRBV5-6; DNA: TGTGCCAGCAGCTCCCGACAGGCGTCAACTGAAGCTTTCTTT; CDR3: CASSSRQASTEAFF
D: NA; size: few; J: TRBJ1-5; V: TRBV11-2; DNA: TGTGCCAGCAGCTTAGCCCGAAGGCAGCCCCAGCATTTT; CDR3: CASSLARRQPQHF
D: TRBD2; size: few; J: TRBJ2-2; V: TRBV20-1; DNA: TGCAGTGCTCATGTAGCGGGTGCTACCGGGGAGCTGTTTTTT; CDR3: CSAHVAGATGELFF
D: NA; size: few; J: TRBJ2-7; V: TRBV7-9; DNA: TGTGCCAGCAGCTCGTACGGGACGGCCGAGCAGTACTTC; CDR3: CASSSYGTAEQYF
D: NA; size: NA; J: TRBJ2-7; V: TRBV28; DNA: TGTGCCAGCAGGTTGGGACCCCAGTCAGTGCAGTACTTC; CDR3: CASRLGPQSVQYF
D: NA; size: few; J: TRBJ2-2; V: TRBV7-9; DNA: TGTGCCAGCCAGCCAGCAGCTTACTCGTGGGACCCCGAAGGGGAGACCGGGGAGCTGTTTTTT; CDR3: CASQPAAYSWDPEGETGELFF
D: NA; size: NA; J: TRBJ2-7; V: TRBV5-5; DNA: TGTGCCAGCAGCTTGGGGTGGGCCTACGAGCAGTACTTC; CDR3: CASSLGWAYEQYF
D: NA; size: NA; J: TRBJ1-3; V: TRBV7-9; DNA: TGTGCCAGCAGGAATAGGGACCGCAGCTCTGGAAACACCATATATTTT; CDR3: CASRNRDRSSGNTIYF
D: NA; size: NA; J: TRBJ2-2; V: TRBV27; DNA: TGTGCCAGCAGTTTTGGCAGGGGTTCCCCCGGGGAGCTGTTTTTT; CDR3: CASSFGRGSPGELFF
D: TRBD1; size: NA; J: TRBJ1-1; V: TRBV6-6; DNA: TGTGCCAGTAGAGGGACAGGGGGTATGAACACTGAAGCTTTCTTT; CDR3: CASRGTGGMNTEAFF
D: NA; size: NA; J: TRBJ2-1; V: TRBV7-2; DNA: TGTGCCAGCAGCTTAACCGCAGACCGCTTTGATGAGCAGTTCTTC; CDR3: CASSLTADRFDEQFF